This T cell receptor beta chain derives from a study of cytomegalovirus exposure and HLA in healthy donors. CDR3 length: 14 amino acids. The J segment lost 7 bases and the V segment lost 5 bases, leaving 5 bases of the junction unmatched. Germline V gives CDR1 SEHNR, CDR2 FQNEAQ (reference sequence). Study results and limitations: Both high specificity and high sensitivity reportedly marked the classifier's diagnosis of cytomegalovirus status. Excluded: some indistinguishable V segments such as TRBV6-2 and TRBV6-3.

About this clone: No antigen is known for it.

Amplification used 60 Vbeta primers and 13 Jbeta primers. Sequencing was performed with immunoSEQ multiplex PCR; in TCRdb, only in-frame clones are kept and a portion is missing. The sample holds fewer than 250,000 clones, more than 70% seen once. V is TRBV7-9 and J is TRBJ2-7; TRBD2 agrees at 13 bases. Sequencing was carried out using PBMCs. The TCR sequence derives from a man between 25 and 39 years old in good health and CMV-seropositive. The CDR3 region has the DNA TGTGCCAGCAGCCGACTAGCGGGAGGTAGGGAGCAGTACTTC. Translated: CASSRLAGGREQYF.